This TCR beta chain was profiled in a study of CD8+ T cells in alopecia areata. Study-wide findings and caveats: Greater clonality was observed in lesional scalp samples, especially alopecia totalis/universalis, versus normal scalp. Because one nonresponder was included, the link of baseline CD8+ expansion to response is considered uncertain. During tofacitinib treatment, many expanded lesional clones remained in scalp and blood.

The authors extracted RNA and reverse transcribed it into cDNA as the sequencing template. The repertoire was sequenced with immunoSEQ multiplex PCR; TCRdb's copy has only in-frame clones and lacks some. This table holds around 200,000 clones, 50% to 65% found once. Noted treatment: oral pan-JAK inhibitor, 5-10 mg twice daily. As part of sample collection, lesional scalp punch biopsies and peripheral blood were taken from alopecia areata patients. The V and J ends lost 5 bases and 3 bases, in that order; junction bases with no gene match: 13. CDR1 and CDR2 (germline): SQVTM, ANQGSEA. The CDR3 extends over 15 amino acids. For this clone: Its specificity is not known.

The sequence was obtained from a human donor with alopecia areata. Sample: CD8+ T cells sorted from blood, taken at week 24, from a patient treated with tofacitinib. The chain uses TRBV29-1 and TRBJ2-7; 7 bases align to TRBD1. In DNA, the CDR3 is TGCAGCGTTAGACAGGGACGGATACAGGACTACGAGCAGTACTTC. As protein: CSVRQGRIQDYEQYF.